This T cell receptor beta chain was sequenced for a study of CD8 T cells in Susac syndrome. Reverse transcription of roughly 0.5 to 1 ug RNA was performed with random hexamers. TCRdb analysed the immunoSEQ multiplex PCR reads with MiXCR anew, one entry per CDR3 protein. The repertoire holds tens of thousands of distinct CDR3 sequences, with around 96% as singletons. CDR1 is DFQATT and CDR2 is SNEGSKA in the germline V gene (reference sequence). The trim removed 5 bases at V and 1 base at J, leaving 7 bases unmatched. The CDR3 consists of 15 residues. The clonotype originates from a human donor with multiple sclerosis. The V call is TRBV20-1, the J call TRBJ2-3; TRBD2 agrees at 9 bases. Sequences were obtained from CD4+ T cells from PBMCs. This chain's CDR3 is CSAFGGGAGTDTQYF. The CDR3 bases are TGCAGTGCTTTTGGCGGGGGGGCCGGCACAGATACGCAGTATTTT.